This T cell receptor beta chain stems from a study of patients and donors after allogeneic stem cell transplantation. V lost 4 bases and J lost 1; bases outside the gene matches: 4. The germline CDR1 and CDR2 sequences are SGHRS and YFSETQ. This CDR3 contains 14 residues. In this sample, this clonotype turned up many times. MiXCR, applied by TCRdb to the RT-PCR reads, yields one record per CDR3 protein. In the table there are more than 150,000 distinct CDR3 sequences, roughly 24% of which are singletons. Sequenced input: blood, either unsorted or a sorted T cell fraction (not recorded which). The sequence was obtained from a human donor who was either an allogeneic HSCT recipient or a stem cell or donor lymphocyte infusion donor (not recorded which). It is not recorded whose cells these are; they may come from a transplant donor. The chain couples TRBV5-1 to TRBJ1-1; the match to TRBD1 covers 7 bases. The CDR3 sequence: CASSKGQWNTEAFF. In DNA form, the CDR3 reads TGCGCCAGCAGCAAGGGACAGTGGAACACTGAAGCTTTCTTT.